This T cell receptor beta chain was captured in a study of T-cell reconstitution after alpha-beta-depleted transplantation in children. Findings and limits, study-wide: From surviving recipient T cells and thymic progenitors came the high day-60 TCRbeta diversity observed in some patients. Where alpha-beta T cells came from about two months after transplant was reportedly several hundred expanded graft clones.

As for this clonotype: Its matching antigen is unknown.

Library preparation (for TCRbeta) was performed with unique molecular identifiers. TCRdb analysed the PCR reads with MiXCR anew, one entry per CDR3 protein. The table has around 960,000 distinct CDR3 sequences, about 30% seen once. The CDR3 has 15 residues. With V trimmed by 5 bases and J by 3 bases, 5 bases remained unmatched. The germline CDR1 and CDR2 sequences are SNHLY and FYNNEI. The V gene is TRBV2, the J gene TRBJ2-3; 10 bases align to TRBD2. The sample in question was PBMCs, mostly from graft donor cells, obtained 360 days after TCRalphabeta/CD19-depleted stem cell transplant. The sequence was collected from a boy younger than two who had a stem cell transplant for SCID, so the T cells may come from the graft donor. CDR3 residues: CASSRWTSGTDTQYF. CDR3 sequence (DNA): TGTGCCAGCAGTCGGTGGACTAGCGGTACAGATACGCAGTATTTT.